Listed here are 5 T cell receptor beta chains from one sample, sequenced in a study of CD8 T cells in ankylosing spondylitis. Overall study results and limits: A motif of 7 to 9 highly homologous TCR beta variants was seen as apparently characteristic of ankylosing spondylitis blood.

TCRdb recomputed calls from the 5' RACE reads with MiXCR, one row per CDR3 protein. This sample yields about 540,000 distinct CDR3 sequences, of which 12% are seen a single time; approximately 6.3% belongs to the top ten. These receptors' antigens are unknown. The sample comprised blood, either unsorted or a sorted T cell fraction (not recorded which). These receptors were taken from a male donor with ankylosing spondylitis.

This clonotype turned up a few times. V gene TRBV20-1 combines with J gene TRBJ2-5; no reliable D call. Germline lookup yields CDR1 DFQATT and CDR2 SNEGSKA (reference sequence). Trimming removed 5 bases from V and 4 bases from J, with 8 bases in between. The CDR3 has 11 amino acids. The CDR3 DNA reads TGCAGTGCTCGCTTCGGAGAGACCCAGTACTTC. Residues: CSARFGETQYF.

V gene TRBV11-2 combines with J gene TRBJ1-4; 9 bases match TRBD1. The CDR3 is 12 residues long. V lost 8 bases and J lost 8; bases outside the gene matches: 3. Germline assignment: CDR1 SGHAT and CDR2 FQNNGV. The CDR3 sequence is CASGDRDEKLFF. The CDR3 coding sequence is TGTGCCAGCGGGGACAGGGACGAAAAACTGTTTTTT.

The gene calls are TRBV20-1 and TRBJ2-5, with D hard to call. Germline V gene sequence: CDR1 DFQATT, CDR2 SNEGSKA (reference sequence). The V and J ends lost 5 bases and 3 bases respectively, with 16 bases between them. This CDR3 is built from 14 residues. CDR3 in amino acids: CSAPARIDEETQYF. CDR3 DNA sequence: TGCAGTGCTCCCGCACGGATAGATGAAGAGACCCAGTACTTC.

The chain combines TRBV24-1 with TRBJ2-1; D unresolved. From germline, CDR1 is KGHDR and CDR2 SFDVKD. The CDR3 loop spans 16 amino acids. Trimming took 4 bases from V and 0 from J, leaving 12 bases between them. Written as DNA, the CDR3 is TGTGCCACCAGTGACCCTACCCTTCACTCCTACAATGAGCAGTTCTTC. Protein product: CATSDPTLHSYNEQFF.

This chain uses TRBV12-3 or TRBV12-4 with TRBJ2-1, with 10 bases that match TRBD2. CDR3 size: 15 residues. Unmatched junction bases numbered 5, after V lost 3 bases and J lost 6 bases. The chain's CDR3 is CASSFPAGGSNEQFF. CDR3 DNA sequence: TGTGCCAGCAGTTTCCCAGCGGGAGGGAGCAATGAGCAGTTCTTC.